This TCR beta chain was documented in a study of identical twins. The germline V and J ends were trimmed by 6 bases and 1 base, with 15 bases remaining between them. The germline CDR1 and CDR2 sequences are SNHLY and FYNNEI. The CDR3 has 15 residues. TCRdb itself ran the 5' RACE reads through MiXCR, one entry per CDR3 protein. The sample carries under 350,000 distinct CDR3 sequences, less than 9.5% recorded once. This clonotype turned up a few times. The same specimen was also included in a second study, on yellow fever vaccine responses in identical twins.

The rearrangement joins TRBV2 to TRBJ1-1; perhaps TRBD1 as D (5 bases). Source material: CD8+ T cells sorted from blood. This TCR was recovered from a woman between 18 and 29 years old in good health. This CDR3 is CASSGSGSENTEAFF. The CDR3 coding sequence is TGTGCCAGCAGCGGCTCAGGGTCCGAGAACACTGAAGCTTTCTTT.